A single sample gave rise to the 27 T cell receptor beta chains below, sequenced in a study of T cell changes during pregnancy in multiple sclerosis. The method was immunoSEQ multiplex PCR; TCRdb's version includes in-frame clones alone and lacks a portion of them. There are 60,000 to 70,000 clones in the sample; roughly nine tenths occur only once, and less than 1.5% lies in the top ten. Sequencing used peripheral blood, obtained after pregnancy. The receptors stem from a female donor in good health, enrolled as a control in a pregnancy study.

This chain joins TRBV11-2 and TRBJ2-7; 7 nucleotides agree with TRBD1. J was trimmed by 0 bases and V by 5 bases; bases with no gene match: 7. Germline V gives CDR1 SGHAT, CDR2 FQNNGV. The CDR3 runs 15 residues. The CDR3 sequence is CASSARDRGSYEQYF. The CDR3 nucleotides are TGTGCCAGCAGCGCCAGGGACAGAGGCTCCTACGAGCAGTACTTC.

The rearrangement uses TRBV7-2 and TRBJ1-5; 8 bases are shared with TRBD1. Germline V gene data show CDR1 as SGHTA and CDR2 as FQGNSA. The trim removed 2 bases at V and 7 bases at J, leaving 7 bases unmatched. The CDR3 sequence is 15 residues long. CDR3 DNA: TGTGCCAGCAGCTTAAAATCAGGGGGCGGGCAGCCCCAGCATTTT. Translated, it gives CASSLKSGGGQPQHF.

J is TRBJ1-3 and V is TRBV5-6; the D is unclear. Germline CDR1 is SGHDT and CDR2 is YYEEEE. Trimming took off 7 bases at V and 4 bases at J, with 12 bases between the two ends. The CDR3 runs 13 residues. Written as DNA, the CDR3 is TGTGCCAGCCACTCGGGATCCGGAAACACCATATATTTT. Its protein product is CASHSGSGNTIYF.

The chain combines TRBV5-6 with TRBJ2-1; maybe TRBD1 (6 bases). The CDR3 contains 15 residues. The germline V gene has CDR1 SGHDT and CDR2 YYEEEE. V was shortened by 3 bases and J by 5 bases, with 15 bases between the two germline ends. CDR3 sequence: CASSSGQSVDNEQFF. CDR3 in DNA: TGTGCCAGCAGCTCGGGACAATCGGTCGACAATGAGCAGTTCTTC.

The J gene is TRBJ1-2, the V gene TRBV7-3; weak D call: TRBD1 (6 bases). The CDR3 totals 21 residues. Trimming removed 1 base from V and 2 bases from J, with 29 bases in between. Germline loops: CDR1 SGHTA, CDR2 FQGTGA. CDR3 region: CASSLIEGERETGPTNYGYTF. Written as DNA, the CDR3 is TGTGCCAGCAGCTTAATTGAGGGAGAGCGGGAGACAGGTCCGACCAACTATGGCTACACCTTC.

In DNA, the CDR3 is TGTGCCAGCAGTTCCAGGGGGCGGGATGGCTACACCTTC. It translates to CASSSRGRDGYTF. The J gene is TRBJ1-2, the V gene TRBV6-6, with 8 bases identical to TRBD1. Germline loops: CDR1 MNHNY, CDR2 SVGAGI (reference sequence). This CDR3 has 13 amino acids. Trimming took 4 bases from V and 6 from J; bases not matched to a gene: 4.

Only a few counts were recorded for this clone. This chain joins TRBV13 and TRBJ1-1, with no clear D. The CDR3 length is 14 residues. Trimming removed 8 bases from V and 8 bases from J, with 21 bases in between. Germline values: CDR1 PRHDT, CDR2 FYEKMQ (reference sequence). CDR3 amino acids: CASSLPRVKREAFF. CDR3 in DNA: TGTGCCAGCTCCCTCCCCCGGGTAAAGAGGGAAGCTTTCTTT. The variable domain in full, completed from reference TRBV13 and TRBJ1-1, reads AAGVIQSPRHLIKEKRETATLKCYPIPRHDTVYWYQQGPGQDPQFLISFYEKMQSDKGSIPDRFSAQQFSDYHSELNMSSLELGDSALYFCASSLPRVKREAFFGQGTRLTVV.

The chain couples TRBV19 to TRBJ2-1; 8 positions agree with TRBD2. The germline CDR1 and CDR2 sequences are LNHDA and SQIVND (reference sequence). This CDR3 is built from 15 residues. Trimming cost V 3 bases and J 6 bases; bases outside gene matches: 7. The CDR3 sequence: CASSIRRGAANEQFF. The DNA for the CDR3 is TGTGCCAGTAGTATTCGGCGGGGGGCAGCCAATGAGCAGTTCTTC.

The V gene is TRBV7-9, the J gene TRBJ1-5, with 10 bases identical to TRBD1. The length of the CDR3 is 15 residues. Germline CDR1 reads SEHNR; CDR2 reads FQNEAQ (reference sequence). V dropped 6 bases and J dropped 5; count of bases not matched to a gene: 7. This CDR3 is CASSPGTGDHQPQHF. DNA of the CDR3: TGTGCCAGCAGTCCGGGGACAGGGGATCATCAGCCCCAGCATTTT.

The chain is built from TRBV21-1 and TRBJ2-7; the D call in the table, TRBD1, was not verified against the DNA. TRBV21-1 constitutes a pseudogene. This CDR3 region has 14 residues. Written as DNA, the CDR3 is TGTGCCAGCATCCCGGACAGGGACCGGGGCGAGCAGTACTTC. Translating gives CASIPDRDRGEQYF.

The chain has TRBV7-6 and TRBJ2-7; TRBD1 matches at 9 bases. Germline V gene data show CDR1 as SGHVS and CDR2 as FNYEAQ. With 5 bases clipped from V and 3 bases from J, the junction kept 5 bases outside the gene matches. This CDR3 region has 14 residues. The CDR3 is CASSAGQGNYEQYF. In DNA form, the CDR3 reads TGTGCCAGCAGCGCGGGACAGGGAAACTACGAGCAGTACTTC.

The rearrangement links TRBV7-2 to TRBJ2-3, with 9 nucleotides matching TRBD2. Germline trimming cut 5 bases from V and 0 bases from J; bases unmatched to any gene: 6. This CDR3 is 16 amino acids long. Germline V gene sequence: CDR1 SGHTA, CDR2 FQGNSA. In DNA, the CDR3 is TGTGCCAGCAGCCCCAGACTAGCGGCTAGCACAGATACGCAGTATTTT. Amino acid sequence: CASSPRLAASTDTQYF.

The chain links TRBV7-3 to TRBJ2-5; a weak D match, TRBD2 (6 bases). V was cut by 0 bases and J by 0 bases, with 11 bases left in between. Germline V gene data show CDR1 as SGHTA and CDR2 as FQGTGA. This CDR3 is built from 16 residues. This chain's CDR3 is CASSLTGEAYQETQYF. The CDR3 nucleotides are TGTGCCAGCAGCTTAACGGGGGAGGCCTACCAAGAGACCCAGTACTTC.

The rearrangement joins TRBV4-3 to TRBJ2-3; 12 positions match TRBD2. Losses at the gene ends were 4 bases for V and 4 bases for J; bases not matched to a gene: 9. This CDR3 has 17 residues. The germline gives CDR1 LGHNA, CDR2 YSLEER. CDR3: CASSRTGTSGFADTQYF. CDR3 nucleotide sequence: TGCGCCAGCAGCCGAACCGGGACTAGCGGGTTTGCAGATACGCAGTATTTT.

The chain combines TRBV6-5 with TRBJ2-1; D call uncertain. Trimming took off 1 base at V and 5 bases at J, with 9 bases between the two ends. The germline gives CDR1 MNHEY, CDR2 SVGAGI. The CDR3 extends over 14 amino acids. In DNA, the CDR3 is TGTGCCAGCAGTTACTACGCAGGAAACAATGAGCAGTTCTTC. The encoded protein is CASSYYAGNNEQFF.

In regard to this clone: Its ends do not fully match the called genes, so a read error is possible. This rearrangement joins TRBV14 to TRBJ1-2, with 8 positions matching TRBD1. Germline V gene sequence: CDR1 SGHDN, CDR2 FVKESK. This CDR3 has 15 amino acids. CDR3 in DNA: TGTGCCAGCAACCAAGAAGGTTCCAGGGGGCATGGCTACACCTTC. Protein sequence: CASNQEGSRGHGYTF.

V usage is TRBV9 and J usage is TRBJ2-3, with TRBD2 identical over 8 bases. Trimming took 3 bases from V and 0 from J; bases not matched to a gene: 12. Germline values: CDR1 SGDLS, CDR2 YYNGEE. The CDR3 has 18 amino acids. In DNA, the CDR3 is TGTGCCAGCAGCGAGATGGGGGAGAGCGGGGGTAGCACAGATACGCAGTATTTT. The encoded protein is CASSEMGESGGSTDTQYF.

The chain recombines TRBV7-2 with TRBJ1-6; possible D gene TRBD1, 6 bases. The V end was cut by 4 bases, the J end by 10 bases, with 20 bases between. Germline V gives CDR1 SGHTA, CDR2 FQGNSA. This CDR3 is built from 16 residues. The CDR3 DNA reads as TGTGCCAGCAGCTCGTACAGGGTAGTTGGGGAATCACCCCTCCACTTT. Translating it yields CASSSYRVVGESPLHF.

This clone occurred once. This chain joins TRBV7-9 and TRBJ2-1, with unresolved D. The CDR3 sequence is 11 residues long. Germline CDR1 SEHNR, CDR2 FQNEAQ (reference sequence). Between the trimmed V and J ends, which lost 5 bases and 10 bases, there was a span of 9 bases. CDR3 amino acids: CASSPQLEQFF. Here the CDR3 DNA reads TGTGCCAGCAGCCCCCAGTTGGAGCAGTTCTTC.

The chain is built from TRBV9 and TRBJ2-5; 10 nucleotides agree with TRBD1. Germline-derived CDR1 and CDR2 are SGDLS and YYNGEE. The V gene end was trimmed by 3 bases and the J gene end by 4 bases; junction bases not matched to a gene: 6. The CDR3 runs to 15 residues. CDR3 coding DNA: TGTGCCAGCAGCGCCCGGGACAGGGGTGGAGAGACCCAGTACTTC. It encodes CASSARDRGGETQYF.

The chain employs TRBV18 and TRBJ1-1, with 9 bases identical to TRBD1. The CDR3 extends over 16 amino acids. CDR1 KGHSH and CDR2 LQKENI come from the germline V gene. With V trimmed by 3 bases and J by 5 bases, 10 bases remained unmatched. CDR3 loop: CASSPFTGGTWTEAFF. Written as DNA, the CDR3 is TGTGCCAGCTCACCTTTCACAGGGGGCACTTGGACTGAAGCTTTCTTT.

The rearrangement links TRBV5-6 to TRBJ1-1, with 7 bases lining up with TRBD1. The CDR3 totals 12 residues. V was clipped by 3 bases and J by 7 bases; unmatched bases: 3. The germline V gene has CDR1 SGHDT and CDR2 YYEEEE. CDR3 loop: CASSSGDSEAFF. CDR3 DNA: TGTGCCAGCAGCTCGGGGGACAGTGAAGCTTTCTTT.

The V and J genes are TRBV9 and TRBJ1-4; possible D gene TRBD1, 5 bases. Trimming took off 2 bases at V and 8 bases at J, with 13 bases between the two ends. This CDR3 region has 14 residues. Germline CDR1 SGDLS, CDR2 YYNGEE. The CDR3 nucleotides are TGTGCCAGCAGCGTCTTCAGGGAGGGCGAAAAACTGTTTTTT. Residues: CASSVFREGEKLFF.

The CDR3 spells CASSFETEAHTGELFF. DNA of the CDR3: TGTGCCAGCAGCTTTGAGACGGAGGCTCACACCGGGGAGCTGTTTTTT. J is TRBJ2-2 and V is TRBV5-6, with D possibly matching TRBD2 (5 bases). Germline CDR1 and CDR2: SGHDT and YYEEEE. The germline V and J ends were trimmed by 2 bases and 3 bases, with 14 bases remaining between them. The CDR3 consists of 16 residues.

This clone was counted once. The chain employs TRBV25-1 and TRBJ2-3; D gene unclear. V was pared by 6 bases and J by 2 bases, with 12 bases between. The CDR3 spans 14 residues. The V gene's germline CDR1 is MGHDK and CDR2 SYGVNS. The CDR3 DNA reads as TGTGCCAGCAGCGGCTCAGGTTTCACAGATACGCAGTATTTT. It translates to CASSGSGFTDTQYF.

The chain links TRBV2 to TRBJ2-3; 9 bases line up with TRBD1. The V gene end was trimmed by 6 bases and the J gene end by 3 bases; junction bases not matched to a gene: 7. This CDR3 is 15 amino acids long. CDR1 and CDR2 from the germline V gene are SNHLY and FYNNEI. CDR3 sequence (DNA): TGTGCCAGCAGCCGAGACAGGGGGAATACAGATACGCAGTATTTT. Its translation is CASSRDRGNTDTQYF.

This rearrangement joins TRBV4-3 to TRBJ1-6; no reliable D call. V lost 1 base and J lost 7, with 11 bases in between. Germline CDR1 is LGHNA and CDR2 is YSLEER. The CDR3 sequence is 15 residues long. The CDR3 coding sequence is TGCGCCAGCAGCCAAGCTTGGGCGGGGAATTCACCCCTCCACTTT. This sequence encodes CASSQAWAGNSPLHF.